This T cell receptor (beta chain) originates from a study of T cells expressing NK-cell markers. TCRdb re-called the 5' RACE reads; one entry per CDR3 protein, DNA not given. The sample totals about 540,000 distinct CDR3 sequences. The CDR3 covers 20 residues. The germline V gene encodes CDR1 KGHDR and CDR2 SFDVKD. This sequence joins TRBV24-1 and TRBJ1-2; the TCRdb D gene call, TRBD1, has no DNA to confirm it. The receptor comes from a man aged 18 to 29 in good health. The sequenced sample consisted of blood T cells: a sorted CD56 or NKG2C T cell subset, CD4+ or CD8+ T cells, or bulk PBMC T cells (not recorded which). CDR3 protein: CATSDFHPGSTGLPNYGYTF.